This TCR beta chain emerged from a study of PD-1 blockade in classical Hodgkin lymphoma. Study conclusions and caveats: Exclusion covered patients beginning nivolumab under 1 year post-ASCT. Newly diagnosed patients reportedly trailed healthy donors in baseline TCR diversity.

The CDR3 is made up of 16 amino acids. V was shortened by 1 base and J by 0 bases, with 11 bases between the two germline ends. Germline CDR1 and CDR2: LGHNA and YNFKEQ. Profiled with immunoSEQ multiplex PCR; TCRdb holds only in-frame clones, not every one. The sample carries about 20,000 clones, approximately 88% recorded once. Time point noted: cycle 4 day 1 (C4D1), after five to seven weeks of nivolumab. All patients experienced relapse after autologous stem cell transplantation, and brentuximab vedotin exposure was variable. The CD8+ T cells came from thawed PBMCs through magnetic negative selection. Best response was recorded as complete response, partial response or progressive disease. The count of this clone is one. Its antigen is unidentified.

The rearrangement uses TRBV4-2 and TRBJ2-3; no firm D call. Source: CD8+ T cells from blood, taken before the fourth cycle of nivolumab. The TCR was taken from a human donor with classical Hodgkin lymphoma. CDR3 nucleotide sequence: TGTGCCAGCAGCCAAGGCGCGGTCCCTAGCACAGATACGCAGTATTTT. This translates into CASSQGAVPSTDTQYF.